This section outlines one T cell receptor beta chain sequence together with its context. What antigen it recognizes has not been identified. No per-base quality is available; no much larger clone lies one base away. What this sample's treatment or condition label stands for: in vitro stimulation with specific CMV peptide epitopes to enrich CMV-specific T cells. The listed sequencing device is Illumina HiSeq 1500. TCRdb ran its own pipeline on the public reads, namely fastp trimming at Q25 and MiXCR clone calling, and kept in-frame beta chains. Merged by CDR3 protein, the rows form single entries marked with the most common genes and DNA. The sample records about 500,000 distinct CDR3 sequences, 30% to 40% of which are singletons. Jointly, the top ten make up 17% of the sample. The sample belongs to a study of T cell repertoires in cytomegalovirus infection (dated by TCRdb to about 2019). Looking at the study overall: Alongside well-studied HLA-B-restricted epitopes, the peptide stimulations were aimed at recently identified HLA-C-restricted CMV epitopes, whose presentation resists viral immunomodulation. Because public TCR beta signatures pointed to carriage of CMV infection together with the matching HLA type, the HLA type of each donor mattered for the analysis.

Overall study outcomes, separate from this receptor: In both this cohort and an independent cohort of some 370 donors, the cumulative frequency of public TCR beta family members distinguished carriers of CMV infection plus the relevant HLA type. In the ex vivo response, HLA-C-restricted CMV-specific TCR beta clonotypes were dominant, and in two of eight donors the single most frequent clonotype came from this HLA-C-restricted group.

The CDR3 spans 13 residues, from the cysteine through the phenylalanine. Here the CDR3 DNA is all that survives: 39 bases in frame from base 1. For this chain, trimming is 6 bases at the V end and 9 bases at the J end, and the number of junction bases without a gene match is 8. The germline V gene encodes CDR1 MGHDK and CDR2 SYGVNS. The rearranged segments are TRBV25-1 and TRBJ2-3, with 8 middle bases fitting TRBD2. The TCR sequence derives from a human donor in good health (CMV status not recorded). Some clones in this sample may be carry-over from other donors' samples. Source: cultured PBMCs, taken from culture after CMV antigen stimulation. Read as DNA, the sequence is TGTGCCAGCAGCGCGAAGGTAGCGGGAACGCAGTATTTT. Its protein is CASSAKVAGTQYF.